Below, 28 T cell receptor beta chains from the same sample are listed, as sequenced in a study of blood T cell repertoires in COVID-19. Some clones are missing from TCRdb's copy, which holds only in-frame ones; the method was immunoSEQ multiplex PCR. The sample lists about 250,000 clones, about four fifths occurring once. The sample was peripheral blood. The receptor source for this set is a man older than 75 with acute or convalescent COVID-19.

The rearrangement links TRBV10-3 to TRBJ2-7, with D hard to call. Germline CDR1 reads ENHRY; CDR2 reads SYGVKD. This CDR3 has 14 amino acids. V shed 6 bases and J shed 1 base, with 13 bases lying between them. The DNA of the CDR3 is TGTGCCATCAGGAGTAGCTCAGTATCCTACGAGCAGTACTTC. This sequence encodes CAIRSSSVSYEQYF.

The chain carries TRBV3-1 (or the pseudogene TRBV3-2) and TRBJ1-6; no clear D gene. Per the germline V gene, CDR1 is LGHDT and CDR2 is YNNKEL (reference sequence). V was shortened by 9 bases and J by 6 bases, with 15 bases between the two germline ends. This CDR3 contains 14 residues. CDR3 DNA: TGTGCCAGTGCGTACTCCTCTCCTAATTCACCCCTCCACTTT. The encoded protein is CASAYSSPNSPLHF.

Here the CDR3 reads CASSSRLAGGSTDTQYF. The CDR3 region has the DNA TGTGCCAGCAGCTCCCGACTAGCGGGGGGATCGACAGATACGCAGTATTTT. The chain joins TRBV5-5 to TRBJ2-3; TRBD2 matches 13 bases. The junction had 7 bases not matched to a gene; V was cut back by 3 bases and J by 3 bases. The CDR3 has 17 amino acids. Germline V lookup: CDR1 SGHKS, CDR2 YYEKEE (reference sequence).

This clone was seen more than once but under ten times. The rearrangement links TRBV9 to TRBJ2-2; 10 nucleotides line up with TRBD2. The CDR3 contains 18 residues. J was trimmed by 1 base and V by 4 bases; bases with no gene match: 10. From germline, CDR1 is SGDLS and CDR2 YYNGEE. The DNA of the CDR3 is TGTGCCAGCAGCCGCGGGGTAGCGGGGGGCCGGAACACCGGGGAGCTGTTTTTT. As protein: CASSRGVAGGRNTGELFF.

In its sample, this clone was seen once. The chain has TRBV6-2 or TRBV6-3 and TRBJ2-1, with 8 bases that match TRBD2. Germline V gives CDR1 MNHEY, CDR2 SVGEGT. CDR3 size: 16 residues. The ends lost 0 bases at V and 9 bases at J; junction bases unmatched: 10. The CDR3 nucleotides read TGTGCCAGCAGTTACTCTGGCGGGGGGTATCTCAGTGAGCAGTTCTTC. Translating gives CASSYSGGGYLSEQFF.

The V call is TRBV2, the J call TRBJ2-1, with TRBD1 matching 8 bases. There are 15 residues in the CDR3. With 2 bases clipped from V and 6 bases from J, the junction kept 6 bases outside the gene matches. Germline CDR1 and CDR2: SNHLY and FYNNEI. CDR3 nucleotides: TGTGCCAGCAGTGAAAGGACAGGGACTTTCAATGAGCAGTTCTTC. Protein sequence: CASSERTGTFNEQFF. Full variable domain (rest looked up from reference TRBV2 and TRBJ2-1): EPEVTQTPSHQVTQMGQEVILRCVPISNHLYFYWYRQILGQKVEFLVSFYNNEISEKSEIFDDQFSVERPDGSNFTLKIRSTKLEDSAMYFCASSERTGTFNEQFFGPGTRLTVL.

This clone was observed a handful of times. CDR3 nucleotides: TGTGCCAGCAGCTACGGGTCTGGTGCAGACACTGAAGCTTTCTTT. Translated: CASSYGSGADTEAFF. The chain couples TRBV7-2 to TRBJ1-1; D remains unclear. Germline CDR1 reads SGHTA; CDR2 reads FQGNSA. There are 15 residues in the CDR3. V was shortened by 4 bases and J by 3 bases, with 15 bases between the two germline ends.

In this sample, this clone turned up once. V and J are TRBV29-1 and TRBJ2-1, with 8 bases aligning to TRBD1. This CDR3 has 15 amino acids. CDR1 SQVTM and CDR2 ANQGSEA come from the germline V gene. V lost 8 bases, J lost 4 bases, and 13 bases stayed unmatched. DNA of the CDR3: TGCAGCTCGAGATCGGACAGGGAAGGATACAATGAGCAGTTCTTC. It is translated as CSSRSDREGYNEQFF.

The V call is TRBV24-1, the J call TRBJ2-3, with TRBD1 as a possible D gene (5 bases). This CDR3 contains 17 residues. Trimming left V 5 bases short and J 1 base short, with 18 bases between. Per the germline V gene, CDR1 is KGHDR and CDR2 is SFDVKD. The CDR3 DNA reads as TGTGCCACCAGTGGTTCCTTGCCCAGGGATCGCACAGATACGCAGTATTTT. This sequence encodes CATSGSLPRDRTDTQYF.

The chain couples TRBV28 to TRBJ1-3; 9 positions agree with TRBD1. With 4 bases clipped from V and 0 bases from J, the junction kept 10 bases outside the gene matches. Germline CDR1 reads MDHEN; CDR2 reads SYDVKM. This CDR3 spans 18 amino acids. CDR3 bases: TGTGCCAGCAGTTCTCGCTCCGGGACAGGGATCTCTGGAAACACCATATATTTT. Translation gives CASSSRSGTGISGNTIYF.

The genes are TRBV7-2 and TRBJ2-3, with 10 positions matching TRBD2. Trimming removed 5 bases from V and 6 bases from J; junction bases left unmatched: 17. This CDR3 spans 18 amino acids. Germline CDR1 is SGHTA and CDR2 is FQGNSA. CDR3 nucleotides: TGTGCCAGCAGCCCCTACGTGGTAGCGGGAGGCTCTTGGGATACGCAGTATTTT. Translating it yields CASSPYVVAGGSWDTQYF.

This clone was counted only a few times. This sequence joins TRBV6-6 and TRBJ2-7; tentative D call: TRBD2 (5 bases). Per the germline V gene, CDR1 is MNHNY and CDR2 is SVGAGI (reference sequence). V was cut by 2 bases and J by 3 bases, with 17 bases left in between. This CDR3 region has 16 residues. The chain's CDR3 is CASSYVAGRGLYEQYF. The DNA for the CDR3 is TGTGCCAGCAGTTACGTTGCCGGACGTGGACTCTACGAGCAGTACTTC.

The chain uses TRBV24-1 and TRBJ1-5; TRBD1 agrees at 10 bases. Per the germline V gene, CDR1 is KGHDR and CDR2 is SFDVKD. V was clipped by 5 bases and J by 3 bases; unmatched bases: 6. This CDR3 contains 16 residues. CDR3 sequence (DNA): TGTGCCACCAGTGCCCCCGGGACAGGGGACAATCAGCCCCAGCATTTT. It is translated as CATSAPGTGDNQPQHF.

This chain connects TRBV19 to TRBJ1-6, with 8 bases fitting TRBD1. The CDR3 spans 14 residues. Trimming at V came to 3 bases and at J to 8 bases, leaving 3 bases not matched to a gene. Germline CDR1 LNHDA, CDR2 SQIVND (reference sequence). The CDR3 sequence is CASSMGQVYSPLHF. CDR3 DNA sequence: TGTGCCAGTAGTATGGGACAGGTGTATTCACCCCTCCACTTT. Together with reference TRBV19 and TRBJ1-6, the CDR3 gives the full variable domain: DGGITQSPKYLFRKEGQNVTLSCEQNLNHDAMYWYRQDPGQGLRLIYYSQIVNDFQKGDIAEGYSVSREKKESFPLTVTSAQKNPTAFYLCASSMGQVYSPLHFGNGTRLTVT.

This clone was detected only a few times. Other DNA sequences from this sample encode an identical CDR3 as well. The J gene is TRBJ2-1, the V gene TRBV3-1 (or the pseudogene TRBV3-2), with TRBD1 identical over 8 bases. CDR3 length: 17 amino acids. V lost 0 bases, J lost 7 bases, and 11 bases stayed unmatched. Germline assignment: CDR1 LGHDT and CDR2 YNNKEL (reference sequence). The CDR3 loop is CASSQDLGRGRRNEQFF. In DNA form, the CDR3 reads TGTGCCAGCAGCCAAGATCTCGGCAGGGGGCGCCGAAATGAGCAGTTCTTC.

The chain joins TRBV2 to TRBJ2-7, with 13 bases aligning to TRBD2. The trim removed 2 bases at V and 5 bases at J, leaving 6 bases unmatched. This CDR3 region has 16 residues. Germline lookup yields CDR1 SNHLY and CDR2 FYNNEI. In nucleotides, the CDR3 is TGTGCCAGCAGTGAACAGGGACTAGCGGGATCTGACGAGCAGTACTTC. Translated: CASSEQGLAGSDEQYF.

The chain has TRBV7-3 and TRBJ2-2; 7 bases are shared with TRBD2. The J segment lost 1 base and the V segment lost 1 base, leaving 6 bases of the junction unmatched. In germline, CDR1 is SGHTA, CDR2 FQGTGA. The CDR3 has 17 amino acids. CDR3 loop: CASSLRAAGMNTGELFF. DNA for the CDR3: TGTGCCAGCAGCTTAAGAGCAGCGGGAATGAACACCGGGGAGCTGTTTTTT.

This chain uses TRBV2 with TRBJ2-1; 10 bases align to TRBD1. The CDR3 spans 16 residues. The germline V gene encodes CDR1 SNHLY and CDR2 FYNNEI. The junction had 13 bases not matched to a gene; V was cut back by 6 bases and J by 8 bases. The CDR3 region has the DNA TGTGCCAGCAGCGAGATGCCGGGACAGGGGAGGCATGAGCAGTTCTTC. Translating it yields CASSEMPGQGRHEQFF.

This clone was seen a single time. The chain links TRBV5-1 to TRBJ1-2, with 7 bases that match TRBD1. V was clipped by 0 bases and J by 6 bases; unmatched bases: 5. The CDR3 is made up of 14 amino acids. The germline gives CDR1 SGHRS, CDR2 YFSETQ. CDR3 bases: TGCGCCAGCAGCTTGGGACAGGGAGAAGATGGCTACACCTTC. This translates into CASSLGQGEDGYTF. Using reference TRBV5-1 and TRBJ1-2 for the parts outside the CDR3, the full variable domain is KAGVTQTPRYLIKTRGQQVTLSCSPISGHRSVSWYQQTPGQGLQFLFEYFSETQRNKGNFPGRFSGRQFSNSRSEMNVSTLELGDSALYLCASSLGQGEDGYTFGSGTRLTVV.

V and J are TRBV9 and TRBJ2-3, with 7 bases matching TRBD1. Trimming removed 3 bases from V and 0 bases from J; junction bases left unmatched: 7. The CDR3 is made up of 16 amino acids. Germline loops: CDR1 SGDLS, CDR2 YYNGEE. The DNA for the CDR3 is TGTGCCAGCAGCGCGTGGGACAGTCCTAGCACAGATACGCAGTATTTT. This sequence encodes CASSAWDSPSTDTQYF.

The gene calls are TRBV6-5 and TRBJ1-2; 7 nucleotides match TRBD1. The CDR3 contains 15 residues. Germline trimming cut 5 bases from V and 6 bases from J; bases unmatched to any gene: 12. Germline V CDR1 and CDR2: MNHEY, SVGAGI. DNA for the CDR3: TGTGCCAGCAGTAACACATACACAGGGGCGGATGGCTACACCTTC. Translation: CASSNTYTGADGYTF.

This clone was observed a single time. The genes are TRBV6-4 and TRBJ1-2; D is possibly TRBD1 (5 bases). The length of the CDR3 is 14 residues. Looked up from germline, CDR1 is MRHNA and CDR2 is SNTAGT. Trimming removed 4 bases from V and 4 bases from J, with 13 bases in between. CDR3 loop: CASSVRAQGYGYTF. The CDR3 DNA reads TGTGCCAGCAGTGTCCGGGCCCAGGGCTATGGCTACACCTTC.

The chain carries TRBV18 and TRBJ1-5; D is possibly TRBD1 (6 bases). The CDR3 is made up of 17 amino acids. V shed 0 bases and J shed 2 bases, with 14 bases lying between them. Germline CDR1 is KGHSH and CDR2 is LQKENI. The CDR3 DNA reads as TGTGCCAGCTCACCACCGGGAGGGGGGCAGGGCAATCAGCCCCAGCATTTT. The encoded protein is CASSPPGGGQGNQPQHF.

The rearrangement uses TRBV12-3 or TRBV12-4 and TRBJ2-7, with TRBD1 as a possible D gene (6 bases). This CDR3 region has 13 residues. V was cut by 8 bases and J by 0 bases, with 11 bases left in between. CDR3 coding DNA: TGTGCCAGCGCCCGGACAGTCTCCTACGAGCAGTACTTC. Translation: CASARTVSYEQYF.

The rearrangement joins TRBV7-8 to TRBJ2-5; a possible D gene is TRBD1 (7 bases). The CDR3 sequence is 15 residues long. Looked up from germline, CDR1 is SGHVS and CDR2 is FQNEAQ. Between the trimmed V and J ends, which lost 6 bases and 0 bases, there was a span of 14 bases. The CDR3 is CASSYRGLYQETQYF. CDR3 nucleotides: TGTGCCAGCAGTTACAGGGGACTGTACCAAGAGACCCAGTACTTC. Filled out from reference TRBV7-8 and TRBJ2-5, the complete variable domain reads GAGVSQSPRYKVAKRGQDVALRCDPISGHVSLFWYQQALGQGPEFLTYFQNEAQLDKSGLPSDRFFAERPEGSVSTLKIQRTQQEDSAVYLCASSYRGLYQETQYFGPGTRLLVL.

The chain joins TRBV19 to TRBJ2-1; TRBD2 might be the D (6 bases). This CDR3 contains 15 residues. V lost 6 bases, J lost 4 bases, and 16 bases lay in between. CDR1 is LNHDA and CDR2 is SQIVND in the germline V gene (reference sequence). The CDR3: CASSTRRAGYNEQFF. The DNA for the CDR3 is TGTGCCAGTAGCACCCGGCGGGCGGGATACAATGAGCAGTTCTTC.

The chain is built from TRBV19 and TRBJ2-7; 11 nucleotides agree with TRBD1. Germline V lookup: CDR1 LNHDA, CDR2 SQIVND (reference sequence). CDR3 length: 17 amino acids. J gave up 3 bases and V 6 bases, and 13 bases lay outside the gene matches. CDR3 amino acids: CASSLSTSGTGGYEQYF. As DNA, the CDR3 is TGTGCCAGTAGCTTAAGCACCTCCGGGACAGGGGGCTACGAGCAGTACTTC.

CDR3 loop: CASSIGHTNYGYTF. The CDR3 region has the DNA TGTGCCAGTAGTATTGGACATACCAACTATGGCTACACCTTC. This chain links TRBV19 with TRBJ1-2; perhaps TRBD1 as D (5 bases). The V and J ends lost 3 bases and 2 bases respectively, with 10 bases between them. This CDR3 contains 14 residues. Germline CDR1 and CDR2: LNHDA and SQIVND (reference sequence). The variable domain in full, with the rest retrieved from reference TRBV19 and TRBJ1-2, is DGGITQSPKYLFRKEGQNVTLSCEQNLNHDAMYWYRQDPGQGLRLIYYSQIVNDFQKGDIAEGYSVSREKKESFPLTVTSAQKNPTAFYLCASSIGHTNYGYTFGSGTRLTVV.